The clone carrying this TCR beta chain was observed a few times. The germline gives CDR1 SQVTM, CDR2 ANQGSEA. This CDR3 contains 13 residues. Trimming removed 4 bases from V and 2 bases from J, with 9 bases in between. The data were taken from a study of read filtering for tumor transcriptome and immune sequencing. For the study at large: Among patients, approximately 17 were male and 14 female, aged about 47 to 80 (mean around 66).

Every patient had bone marrow sampled while the disease was active. From 350 to 500 ng of RNA, a library with molecular barcoded alpha/delta and beta/gamma adaptors was made. TCRdb called the reads again in MiXCR, with one record for every CDR3 protein. The table lists approximately 60,000 distinct CDR3 sequences, 20% to 25% of them singletons. The chain joins TRBV29-1 to TRBJ1-5; D is ambiguous. Material: a population of CD138-negative cells sorted from bone marrow. This TCR was recovered from a donor over 35 with multiple myeloma. CDR3 in DNA: TGCAGCGTTGGGGTGGGTGGCAATCAGCCCCAGCATTTT. Translating gives CSVGVGGNQPQHF.